This TCR beta chain was profiled in a study of T cells in Graves' hyperthyroidism and ophthalmopathy. Findings and limits, study-wide: Blood also showed most of the thyroid clonotypes that were expanded above 0.001.

Diagnosis relied on clinical symptoms, serum thyroxine and TRAb, thyroid ultrasound and orbital computed tomography. The CDR3 totals 12 residues. Germline V lookup: CDR1 SNHLY, CDR2 FYNNEI. The ends were cut back, 6 bases at V and 2 bases at J, with 6 bases in the middle. Amplification of TCR beta CDR3 regions was performed using RNA transcripts as template. TCR CDR3 underwent first-round RT-PCR with the HTBI primer set. One entry per CDR3 protein, called by TCRdb with MiXCR from the multiplex PCR reads. The sample has around 700,000 distinct CDR3 sequences; about a third are singletons. In the case of this clonotype: Its antigen is unknown.

Sequenced: blood. The receptor was isolated from a woman in her thirties or forties with Graves' hyperthyroidism. The chain couples TRBV2 to TRBJ2-3; D gene unclear. CDR3 sequence (DNA): TGTGCCAGCAGCACGCCCACAGATACGCAGTATTTT. The encoded protein is CASSTPTDTQYF.